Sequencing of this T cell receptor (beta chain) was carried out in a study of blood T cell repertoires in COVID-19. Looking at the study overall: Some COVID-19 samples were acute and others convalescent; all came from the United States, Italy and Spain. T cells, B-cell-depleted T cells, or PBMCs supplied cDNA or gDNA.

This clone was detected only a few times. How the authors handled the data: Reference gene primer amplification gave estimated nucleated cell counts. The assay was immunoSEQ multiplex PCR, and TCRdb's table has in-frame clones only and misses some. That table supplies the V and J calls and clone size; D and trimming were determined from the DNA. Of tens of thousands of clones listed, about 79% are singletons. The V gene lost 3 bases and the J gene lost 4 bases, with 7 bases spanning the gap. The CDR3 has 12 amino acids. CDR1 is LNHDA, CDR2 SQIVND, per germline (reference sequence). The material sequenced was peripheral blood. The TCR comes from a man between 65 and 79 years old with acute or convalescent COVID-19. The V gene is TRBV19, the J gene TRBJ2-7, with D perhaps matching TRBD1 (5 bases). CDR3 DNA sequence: TGTGCCAGTAGTATGACAGTTTACGAGCAGTACTTC. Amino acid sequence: CASSMTVYEQYF.